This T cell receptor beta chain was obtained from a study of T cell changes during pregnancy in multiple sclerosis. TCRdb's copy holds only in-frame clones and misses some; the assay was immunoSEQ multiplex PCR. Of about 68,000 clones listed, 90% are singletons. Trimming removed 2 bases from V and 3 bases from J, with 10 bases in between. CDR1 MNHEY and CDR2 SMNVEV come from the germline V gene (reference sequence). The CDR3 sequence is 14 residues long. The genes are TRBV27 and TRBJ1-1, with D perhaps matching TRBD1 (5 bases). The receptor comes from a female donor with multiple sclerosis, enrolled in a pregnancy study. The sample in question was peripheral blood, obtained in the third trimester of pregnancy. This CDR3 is CASSLGGTHTEAFF. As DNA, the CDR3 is TGTGCCAGCAGTTTAGGGGGGACGCACACTGAAGCTTTCTTT.